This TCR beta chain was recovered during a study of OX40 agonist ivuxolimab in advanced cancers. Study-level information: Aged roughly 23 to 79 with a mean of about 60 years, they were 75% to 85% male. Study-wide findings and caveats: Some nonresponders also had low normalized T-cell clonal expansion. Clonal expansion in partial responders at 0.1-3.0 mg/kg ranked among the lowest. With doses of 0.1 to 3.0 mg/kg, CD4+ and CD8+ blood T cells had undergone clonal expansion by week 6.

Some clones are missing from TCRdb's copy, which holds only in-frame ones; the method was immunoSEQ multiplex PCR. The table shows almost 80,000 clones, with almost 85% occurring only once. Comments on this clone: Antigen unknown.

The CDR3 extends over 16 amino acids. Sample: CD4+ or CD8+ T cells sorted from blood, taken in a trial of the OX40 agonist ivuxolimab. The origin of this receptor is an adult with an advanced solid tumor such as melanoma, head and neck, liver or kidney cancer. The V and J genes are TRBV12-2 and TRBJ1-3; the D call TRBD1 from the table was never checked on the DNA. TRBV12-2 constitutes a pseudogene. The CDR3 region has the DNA TGTGCAAGTCGCTCCCCGGACAGAAGCACTGGAAACACCATATATTTT. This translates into CASRSPDRSTGNTIYF.